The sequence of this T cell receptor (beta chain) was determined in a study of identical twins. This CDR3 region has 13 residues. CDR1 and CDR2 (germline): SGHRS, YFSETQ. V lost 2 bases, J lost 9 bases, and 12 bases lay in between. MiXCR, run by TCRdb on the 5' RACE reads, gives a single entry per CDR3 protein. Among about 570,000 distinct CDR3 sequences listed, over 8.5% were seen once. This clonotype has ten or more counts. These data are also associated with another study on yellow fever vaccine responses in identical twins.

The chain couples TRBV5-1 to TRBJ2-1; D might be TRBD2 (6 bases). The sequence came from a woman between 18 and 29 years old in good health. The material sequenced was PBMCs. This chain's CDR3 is CASSFGSVGEQFF. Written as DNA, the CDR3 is TGCGCCAGCAGCTTCGGGAGCGTCGGTGAGCAGTTCTTC. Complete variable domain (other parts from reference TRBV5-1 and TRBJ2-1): KAGVTQTPRYLIKTRGQQVTLSCSPISGHRSVSWYQQTPGQGLQFLFEYFSETQRNKGNFPGRFSGRQFSNSRSEMNVSTLELGDSALYLCASSFGSVGEQFFGPGTRLTVL.